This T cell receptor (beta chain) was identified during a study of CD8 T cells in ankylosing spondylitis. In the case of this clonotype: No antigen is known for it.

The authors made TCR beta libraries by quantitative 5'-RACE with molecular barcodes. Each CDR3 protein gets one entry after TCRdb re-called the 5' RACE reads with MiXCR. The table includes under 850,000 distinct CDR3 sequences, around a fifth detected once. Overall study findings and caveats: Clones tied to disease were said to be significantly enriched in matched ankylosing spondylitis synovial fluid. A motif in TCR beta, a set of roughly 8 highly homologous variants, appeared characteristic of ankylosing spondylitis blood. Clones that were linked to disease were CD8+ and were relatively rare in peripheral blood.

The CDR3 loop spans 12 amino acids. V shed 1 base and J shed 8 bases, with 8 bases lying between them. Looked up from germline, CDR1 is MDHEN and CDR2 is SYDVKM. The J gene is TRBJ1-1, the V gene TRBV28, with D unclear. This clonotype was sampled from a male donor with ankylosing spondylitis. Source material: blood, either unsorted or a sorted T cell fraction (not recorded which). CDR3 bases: TGTGCCAGCAGTTTATTCGAGAGGGAAGCTTTCTTT. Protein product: CASSLFEREAFF.